This T cell receptor beta chain was identified during a study of T cell changes during pregnancy in multiple sclerosis (dated by TCRdb to between 2018 and 2021). Looking at the study overall: The study looked at changes in the T cell repertoire across pregnancy in women with multiple sclerosis.

This clone was observed a single time. This receptor's antigen is unknown. Per-base qualities were not stored, and no clone one base away is much larger. To prepare the library, the immunoSEQ multiplex PCR assay was applied. Drawn from immuneACCESS, this table holds only the in-frame rearrangements with V and J called that TCRdb kept. Clones are partly lost; checked studies trace under half to an unresolved V gene and leave the rest unexplained. This sample has 80,000 to 130,000 clones in its table, and 90% to 95% of those were observed once. The ten biggest clones cover around 0.96% of the sample. Taken from cysteine to phenylalanine, the CDR3 has 14 residues. The entry retains the CDR3 DNA only, 42 bases that are in frame from base 1. V is pared back by 3 bases and J by 8 bases, with 14 bases lying between the germline termini. Via the germline V gene, CDR1 is MGHRA and CDR2 YSYEKL.

The rearrangement combines TRBV4-1 with TRBJ2-4; the D region possibly corresponds to TRBD1 (7 bases align). The starting material was peripheral blood, obtained before pregnancy. The clonotype was recovered from a female donor with multiple sclerosis, enrolled in a pregnancy study. The CDR3 has the sequence CASSQVTGDYIQYF. The DNA is as follows: TGCGCCAGCAGCCAGGTAACAGGGGACTACATTCAGTACTTC.